These 30 T cell receptor beta chains share one sample of origin, sequenced in a study of blood T cell repertoires in COVID-19. Some clones are missing from TCRdb's copy, which holds only in-frame ones; the method was immunoSEQ multiplex PCR. This sample has about 350,000 clones, with roughly nine tenths found just once. Input material: peripheral blood. These receptors were taken from a woman aged 60 to 75 with COVID-19, enrolled during active disease.

V usage is TRBV19 and J usage is TRBJ2-3; TRBD2 agrees at 9 bases. V trimming: 5 bases; J trimming: 4 bases; junction bases outside the gene matches: 1. CDR1 and CDR2 from the germline V gene are LNHDA and SQIVND (reference sequence). This CDR3 has 13 amino acids. CDR3 residues: CASSLAGADTQYF. Here the CDR3 DNA reads TGTGCCAGTAGTTTAGCGGGGGCAGATACGCAGTATTTT.

The rearrangement uses TRBV25-1 and TRBJ2-5; 9 nucleotides line up with TRBD2. In germline, CDR1 is MGHDK, CDR2 SYGVNS. The CDR3 consists of 16 residues. Losses at the gene ends were 4 bases for V and 1 base for J; bases not matched to a gene: 7. The CDR3 nucleotides read TGTGCCAGCAGTGTTCGGACTAGCGCGATCCAAGAGACCCAGTACTTC. Its protein is CASSVRTSAIQETQYF. Complete variable domain (other parts from reference TRBV25-1 and TRBJ2-5): EADIYQTPRYLVIGTGKKITLECSQTMGHDKMYWYQQDPGMELHLIHYSYGVNSTEKGDLSSESTVSRIRTEHFPLTLESARPSHTSQYLCASSVRTSAIQETQYFGPGTRLLVL.

The rearrangement joins TRBV29-1 to TRBJ2-7, with 10 bases aligning to TRBD2. Germline CDR1 is SQVTM and CDR2 is ANQGSEA. The CDR3 spans 13 residues. The J segment lost 6 bases and the V segment lost 2 bases, leaving 4 bases of the junction unmatched. CDR3 residues: CSVESSGGSEQYF. DNA of the CDR3: TGCAGCGTTGAATCTAGCGGGGGCAGCGAGCAGTACTTC.

This clone was detected once. The chain combines TRBV7-3 with TRBJ2-7; 8 bases align to TRBD2. This CDR3 is 16 amino acids long. Trimming at V came to 3 bases and at J to 4 bases, leaving 11 bases not matched to a gene. Per the germline V gene, CDR1 is SGHTA and CDR2 is FQGTGA. CDR3 in amino acids: CASSLVATGTSYEQYF. CDR3 sequence (DNA): TGTGCCAGCAGCTTGGTGGCGACCGGGACTAGTTACGAGCAGTACTTC.

The V gene is TRBV5-1, the J gene TRBJ1-6; D call uncertain. This CDR3 contains 13 residues. Trimming stripped 2 bases from V and 6 bases from J, with 6 bases between. Germline V lookup: CDR1 SGHRS, CDR2 YFSETQ. CDR3 coding DNA: TGCGCCAGCAGCTTATCCCTTAATTCACCCCTCCACTTT. Amino acid sequence: CASSLSLNSPLHF.

This chain links TRBV28 with TRBJ1-1, with D uncertain. This CDR3 contains 18 residues. Trimming removed 7 bases at V and 0 bases at J, with 24 bases between. The V gene's germline CDR1 is MDHEN and CDR2 SYDVKM. The CDR3 loop reads CASTIAPSTLLMNTEAFF. The CDR3 DNA follows: TGTGCCAGCACCATCGCCCCAAGCACCCTTCTTATGAACACTGAAGCTTTCTTT. Combining the CDR3 with reference TRBV28 and TRBJ1-1 gives the whole variable domain DVKVTQSSRYLVKRTGEKVFLECVQDMDHENMFWYRQDPGLGLRLIYFSYDVKMKEKGDIPEGYSVSREKKERFSLILESASTNQTSMYLCASTIAPSTLLMNTEAFFGQGTRLTVV.

There are a few counts of this clone. The chain uses TRBV7-9 and TRBJ1-2; perhaps TRBD1 as D (6 bases). Between the trimmed V and J ends, which lost 5 bases and 4 bases, there was a span of 11 bases. The CDR3 extends over 13 amino acids. The V gene's germline CDR1 is SEHNR and CDR2 FQNEAQ (reference sequence). The CDR3: CASSVTGLYGYTF. DNA for the CDR3: TGTGCCAGCAGCGTGACAGGACTCTATGGCTACACCTTC. Variable domain in full (rest from reference TRBV7-9 and TRBJ1-2): DTGVSQNPRHKITKRGQNVTFRCDPISEHNRLYWYRQTLGQGPEFLTYFQNEAQLEKSRLLSDRFSAERPKGSFSTLEIQRTEQGDSAMYLCASSVTGLYGYTFGSGTRLTVV.

This chain links TRBV4-1 with TRBJ1-2, with 8 bases identical to TRBD1. This CDR3 comprises 15 residues. V shed 4 bases and J 0 bases; nucleotides not matched to a gene: 4. Germline CDR1 is MGHRA and CDR2 is YSYEKL. The CDR3 DNA is TGCGCCAGCAGCCTGGGACAGGCAGCTAACTATGGCTACACCTTC. Amino acid sequence: CASSLGQAANYGYTF.

This clone has a handful of counts. The rearrangement joins TRBV28 to TRBJ2-7; TRBD1 matches 7 bases. Germline V gene lookup returns CDR1 MDHEN and CDR2 SYDVKM. CDR3 length equals 15 residues. J lost 3 bases, V lost 1 base, and 6 bases had no gene match. The CDR3 spells CASSLSGTALYEQYF. CDR3 bases: TGTGCCAGCAGTTTATCCGGGACAGCCCTCTACGAGCAGTACTTC.

There are a few counts of this clone. This chain links TRBV11-2 with TRBJ2-7; D uncertain. With 3 bases removed from V and 1 base from J, the gap between germline ends came to 10 bases. The CDR3 has 14 amino acids. CDR1 and CDR2 (germline): SGHAT, FQNNGV. The CDR3 region has the DNA TGTGCCAGCAGCTTGGCAGGTTATTCCTACGAGCAGTACTTC. It codes for CASSLAGYSYEQYF. The full variable domain, completed using reference TRBV11-2 and TRBJ2-7, is EAGVAQSPRYKIIEKRQSVAFWCNPISGHATLYWYQQILGQGPKLLIQFQNNGVVDDSQLPKDRFSAERLKGVDSTLKIQPAKLEDSAVYLCASSLAGYSYEQYFGPGTRLTVT.

With respect to this clone: This specimen includes other DNA sequences encoding the same CDR3. The J gene is TRBJ1-2, the V gene TRBV5-1; a possible D gene is TRBD1 (5 bases). Trimming cost V 1 base and J 0 bases, with 7 bases left between them. Germline V gene lookup returns CDR1 SGHRS and CDR2 YFSETQ. The CDR3 totals 14 residues. Written as DNA, the CDR3 is TGCGCCAGCAGCTTGACAGGCTCTAACTATGGCTACACCTTC. Translating gives CASSLTGSNYGYTF.

V gene TRBV18 combines with J gene TRBJ1-2, with 8 positions matching TRBD1. The germline V gene has CDR1 KGHSH and CDR2 LQKENI. V lost 10 bases and J lost 1; bases outside the gene matches: 5. This CDR3 is built from 13 residues. The CDR3 nucleotides read TGTGCCATCGCGACAGGGGTTAACTATGGCTACACCTTC. Amino acids: CAIATGVNYGYTF. The entire variable domain, with the rest obtained from reference TRBV18 and TRBJ1-2, is as follows: NAGVMQNPRHLVRRRGQEARLRCSPMKGHSHVYWYRQLPEEGLKFMVYLQKENIIDESGMPKERFSAEFPKEGPSILRIQQVVRGDSAAYFCAIATGVNYGYTFGSGTRLTVV.

The chain combines TRBV21-1 with TRBJ1-2; the table's D call of TRBD1 was not tested on the DNA. TRBV21-1 counts as a pseudogene. The CDR3 totals 15 residues. This CDR3 is CASSKGGRANYGYTF. The CDR3 DNA sequence: TGTGCCAGCAGCAAAGGTGGCAGGGCAAACTATGGCTACACCTTC.

The rearrangement uses TRBV5-1 and TRBJ2-5; D unresolved. Germline V CDR1 and CDR2: SGHRS, YFSETQ. This CDR3 is 14 amino acids long. V was clipped by 1 base and J by 5 bases, with 12 bases between them. In DNA form, the CDR3 reads TGCGCCAGCAGCTTGCAAGGTGTCGGGGAGACCCAGTACTTC. This translates into CASSLQGVGETQYF.

This rearrangement joins TRBV7-3 to TRBJ2-3, with 13 bases aligning to TRBD2. Germline CDR1 and CDR2: SGHTA and FQGTGA. This CDR3 region has 16 residues. V trimming: 5 bases; J trimming: 1 base; junction bases outside the gene matches: 3. CDR3 region: CASSPGLAGGTDTQYF. CDR3 DNA sequence: TGTGCCAGCAGCCCAGGACTAGCGGGGGGCACAGATACGCAGTATTTT.

V is TRBV7-3 and J is TRBJ2-1; 8 nucleotides line up with TRBD1. The V segment lost 4 bases and the J segment 3 bases; nucleotides outside the gene matches: 5. Germline V gene data show CDR1 as SGHTA and CDR2 as FQGTGA. The CDR3 is made up of 15 amino acids. The CDR3 nucleotides are TGTGCCAGCAGCTCCGGGACAGGACTCTACAATGAGCAGTTCTTC. Its protein is CASSSGTGLYNEQFF.

The rearrangement links TRBV7-8 to TRBJ2-7, with D possibly being TRBD1 (6 bases). V gave up 6 bases and J gave up 3 bases, with 12 bases separating them. The CDR3 spans 13 residues. CDR1 and CDR2 from the germline V gene are SGHVS and FQNEAQ. Written as DNA, the CDR3 is TGTGCCAGCAGGCCAGGACAGCTCTACGAGCAGTACTTC. Protein product: CASRPGQLYEQYF.

V usage is TRBV5-1 and J usage is TRBJ1-6, with 7 bases that match TRBD1. V was pared by 4 bases and J by 7 bases, with 5 bases of the junction left unmatched. Germline V gives CDR1 SGHRS, CDR2 YFSETQ. The CDR3 length is 14 residues. In DNA form, the CDR3 reads TGCGCCAGCAGCGGGGGGACAGACAATTCACCCCTCCACTTT. It specifies CASSGGTDNSPLHF. Based on the CDR3 plus reference TRBV5-1 and TRBJ1-6, the full variable domain is KAGVTQTPRYLIKTRGQQVTLSCSPISGHRSVSWYQQTPGQGLQFLFEYFSETQRNKGNFPGRFSGRQFSNSRSEMNVSTLELGDSALYLCASSGGTDNSPLHFGNGTRLTVT.

The chain employs TRBV3-1 (or the pseudogene TRBV3-2) and TRBJ2-7, with 10 bases matching TRBD2. J lost 5 bases, V lost 0 bases, and 4 bases had no gene match. The V gene's germline CDR1 is LGHDT and CDR2 YNNKEL (reference sequence). The length of the CDR3 is 15 residues. This CDR3 reads CASSQDRTSGHEQYF. The DNA for the CDR3 is TGTGCCAGCAGCCAAGATAGGACTAGCGGACACGAGCAGTACTTC.

The sample holds one count of this clone. The chain uses TRBV19 and TRBJ2-1; a weak D match, TRBD2 (6 bases). This CDR3 has 13 residues. In germline, CDR1 is LNHDA, CDR2 SQIVND (reference sequence). V was shortened by 4 bases and J by 15 bases, with 19 bases between the two germline ends. The CDR3 spells CASSTIRDSGLFF. In DNA form, the CDR3 reads TGTGCCAGTAGTACCATCCGGGACTCCGGACTGTTCTTC.

The chain employs TRBV5-1 and TRBJ2-1, with 9 bases that match TRBD2. Germline V gives CDR1 SGHRS, CDR2 YFSETQ. The CDR3 runs to 15 residues. Trimming took 3 bases from V and 9 from J; bases not matched to a gene: 10. This chain's CDR3 is CASSSQRGALLEQFF. The CDR3 nucleotides are TGCGCCAGCAGCTCCCAGCGGGGGGCCCTCCTTGAGCAGTTCTTC.

CDR3 sequence reads: CASSLFAQGVTGELFF. In DNA, the CDR3 is TGTGCCAGCTCCCTCTTTGCCCAAGGAGTGACCGGGGAGCTGTTTTTT. The rearrangement joins TRBV18 to TRBJ2-2; no definite D call. The germline V and J ends were trimmed by 6 bases and 5 bases, with 19 bases remaining between them. CDR3 length equals 16 residues. From germline, CDR1 is KGHSH and CDR2 LQKENI.

The V and J genes are TRBV7-9 and TRBJ1-1; D perhaps matches TRBD1 (6 bases). The germline V gene has CDR1 SEHNR and CDR2 FQNEAQ (reference sequence). The CDR3 totals 13 residues. Trimming removed 9 bases from V and 4 bases from J, with 15 bases in between. CDR3 DNA: TGTGCCAGTCGAAGGGGGTTGTCCACTGAAGCTTTCTTT. It yields the protein CASRRGLSTEAFF.

The chain carries TRBV5-8 and TRBJ2-1; perhaps TRBD1 as D (5 bases). The CDR3 length is 13 residues. The V and J ends lost 4 bases and 15 bases respectively, with 20 bases between them. The V gene's germline CDR1 is SGHTS and CDR2 YDEGEE. CDR3 region: CASSVSRVTFRFF. CDR3 bases: TGTGCCAGCAGCGTTTCCAGGGTAACGTTCCGGTTCTTC.

V usage is TRBV18 and J usage is TRBJ1-2; D is perhaps TRBD1 (5 bases). The CDR3 runs to 13 residues. CDR1 KGHSH and CDR2 LQKENI come from the germline V gene. V dropped 6 bases and J dropped 7 bases, with 15 bases sitting between them. The CDR3 here is CASSLAGVGGYTF. The CDR3 nucleotides read TGTGCCAGCTCCCTAGCGGGGGTTGGTGGCTACACCTTC. Supplemented by reference TRBV18 and TRBJ1-2, the full variable domain reads NAGVMQNPRHLVRRRGQEARLRCSPMKGHSHVYWYRQLPEEGLKFMVYLQKENIIDESGMPKERFSAEFPKEGPSILRIQQVVRGDSAAYFCASSLAGVGGYTFGSGTRLTVV.

This chain joins TRBV19 and TRBJ2-7; tentative D call: TRBD1 (6 bases). Germline V gene data show CDR1 as LNHDA and CDR2 as SQIVND (reference sequence). The CDR3 is 19 residues long. V was pared by 3 bases and J by 2 bases, with 26 bases between. The CDR3 sequence is CASSIEVTGKLILAYEQYF. CDR3 sequence (DNA): TGTGCCAGTAGTATTGAGGTAACAGGGAAATTAATCCTGGCCTACGAGCAGTACTTC.

This clone occurred once. In DNA, the CDR3 is TGTGCCAGCAGCTTGGGCAGTGCAACTAATGAAAAACTGTTTTTT. It specifies CASSLGSATNEKLFF. The rearrangement links TRBV5-5 to TRBJ1-4; no definite D call. The V end lost 0 bases, the J end lost 0 bases, and 6 bases lay between the germline ends. This CDR3 is 15 amino acids long. Germline values: CDR1 SGHKS, CDR2 YYEKEE (reference sequence).

This clone was picked up one time. V gene TRBV11-2 combines with J gene TRBJ1-1; D perhaps matches TRBD1 (6 bases). CDR1 is SGHAT, CDR2 FQNNGV, per germline. The CDR3 sequence is 13 residues long. The ends were cut back, 7 bases at V and 1 base at J, with 10 bases in the middle. CDR3 DNA sequence: TGTGCCAGCAAGCAACAGGGGAACACTGAAGCTTTCTTT. Translation gives CASKQQGNTEAFF.

The V gene is TRBV2, the J gene TRBJ1-6, with 10 bases fitting TRBD1. CDR1 and CDR2 from the germline V gene are SNHLY and FYNNEI. V lost 5 bases to trimming and J lost 5 bases; unmatched junction nucleotides: 3. CDR3 length: 15 residues. In DNA, the CDR3 is TGTGCCAGCAGTTGGACAGGGGGGGATAATTCACCCCTCCACTTT. Translation: CASSWTGGDNSPLHF.

The chain is built from TRBV19 and TRBJ1-6; perhaps TRBD1 as D (6 bases). Germline loops: CDR1 LNHDA, CDR2 SQIVND (reference sequence). The CDR3 has 16 amino acids. Trimming pared 8 bases from V and 0 bases from J, leaving 14 bases between. The CDR3 region is CASQDRTSSYNSPLHF. CDR3 DNA: TGTGCCAGTCAGGACAGAACCAGCTCCTATAATTCACCCCTCCACTTT.